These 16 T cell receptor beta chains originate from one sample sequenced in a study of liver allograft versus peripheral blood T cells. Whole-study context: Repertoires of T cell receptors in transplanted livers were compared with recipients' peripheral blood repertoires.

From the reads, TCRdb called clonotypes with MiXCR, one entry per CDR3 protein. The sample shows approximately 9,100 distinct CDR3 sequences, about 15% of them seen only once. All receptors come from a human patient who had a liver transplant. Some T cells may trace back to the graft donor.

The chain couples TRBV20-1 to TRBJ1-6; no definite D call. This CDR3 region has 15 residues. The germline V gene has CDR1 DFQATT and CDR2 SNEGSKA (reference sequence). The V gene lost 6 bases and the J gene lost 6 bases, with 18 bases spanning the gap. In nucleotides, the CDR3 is TGCAGTGCCTCCAGCCGGGCCGAAAGTAATTCACCCCTCCACTTT. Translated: CSASSRAESNSPLHF.

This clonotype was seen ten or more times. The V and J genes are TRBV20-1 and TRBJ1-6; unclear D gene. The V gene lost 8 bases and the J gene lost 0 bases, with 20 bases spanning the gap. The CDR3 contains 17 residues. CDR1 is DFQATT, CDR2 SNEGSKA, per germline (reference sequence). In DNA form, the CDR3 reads TGCAGTTGGGGAGAGGCAGGATCCGTCTCCTATAATTCACCCCTCCACTTT. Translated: CSWGEAGSVSYNSPLHF.

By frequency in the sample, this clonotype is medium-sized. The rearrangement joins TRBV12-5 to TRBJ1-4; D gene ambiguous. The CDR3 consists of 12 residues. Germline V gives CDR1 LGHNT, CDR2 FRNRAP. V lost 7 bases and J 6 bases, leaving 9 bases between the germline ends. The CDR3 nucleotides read TGTGCTAGTGCCCGGGAAGATGAAAAACTGTTTTTT. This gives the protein CASAREDEKLFF.

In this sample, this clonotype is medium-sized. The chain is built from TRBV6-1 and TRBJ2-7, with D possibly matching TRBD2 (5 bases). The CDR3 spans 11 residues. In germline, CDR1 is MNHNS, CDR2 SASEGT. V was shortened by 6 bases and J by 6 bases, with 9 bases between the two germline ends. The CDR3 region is CASRGGAEQYF. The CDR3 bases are TGTGCCAGCAGAGGAGGAGCCGAGCAGTACTTC.

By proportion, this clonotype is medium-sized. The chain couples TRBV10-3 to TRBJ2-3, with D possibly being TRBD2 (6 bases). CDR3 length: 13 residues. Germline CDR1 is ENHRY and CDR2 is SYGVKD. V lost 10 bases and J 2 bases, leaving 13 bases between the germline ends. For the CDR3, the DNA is TGTGCCACCGGGGACTCCCTCACAGATACGCAGTATTTT. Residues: CATGDSLTDTQYF.

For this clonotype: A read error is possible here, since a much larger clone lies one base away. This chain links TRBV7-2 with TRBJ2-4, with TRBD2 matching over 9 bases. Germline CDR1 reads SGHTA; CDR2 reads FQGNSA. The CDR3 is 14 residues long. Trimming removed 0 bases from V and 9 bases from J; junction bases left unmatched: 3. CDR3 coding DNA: TGTGCCAGCAGCTTAGCGCGGGGGGGTGCCATTCAGTACTTC. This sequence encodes CASSLARGGAIQYF. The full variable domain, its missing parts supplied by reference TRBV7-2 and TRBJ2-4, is GAGVSQSPSNKVTEKGKDVELRCDPISGHTALYWYRQSLGQGLEFLIYFQGNSAPDKSGLPSDRFSAERTGGSVSTLTIQRTQQEDSAVYLCASSLARGGAIQYFGAGTRLSVL.

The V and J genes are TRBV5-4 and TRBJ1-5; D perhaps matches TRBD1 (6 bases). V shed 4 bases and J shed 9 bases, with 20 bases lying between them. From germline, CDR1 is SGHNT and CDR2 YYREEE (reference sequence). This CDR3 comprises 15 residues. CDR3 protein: CASSPGSGDGSPQHF. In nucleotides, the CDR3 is TGTGCCAGCAGCCCGGGGTCAGGGGATGGTTCGCCCCAGCATTTT.

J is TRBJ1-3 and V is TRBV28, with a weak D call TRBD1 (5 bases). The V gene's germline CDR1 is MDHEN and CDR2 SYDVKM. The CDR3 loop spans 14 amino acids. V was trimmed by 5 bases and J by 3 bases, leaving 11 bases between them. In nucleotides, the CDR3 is TGTGCCAGCAGTCCGGGGGGTAGTGGAAACACCATATATTTT. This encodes CASSPGGSGNTIYF.

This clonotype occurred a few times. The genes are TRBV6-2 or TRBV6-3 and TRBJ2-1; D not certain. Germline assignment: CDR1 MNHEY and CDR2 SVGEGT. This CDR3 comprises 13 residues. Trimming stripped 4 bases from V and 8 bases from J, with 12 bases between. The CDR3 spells CASSSPPNHEQFF. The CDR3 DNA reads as TGTGCCAGCAGTTCCCCCCCCAACCATGAGCAGTTCTTC.

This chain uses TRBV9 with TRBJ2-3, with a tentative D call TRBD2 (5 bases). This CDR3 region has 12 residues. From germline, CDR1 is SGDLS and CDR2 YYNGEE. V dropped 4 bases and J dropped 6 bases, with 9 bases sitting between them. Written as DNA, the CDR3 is TGTGCCAGCAGCCAAGCGGCCGATACGCAGTATTTT. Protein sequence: CASSQAADTQYF.

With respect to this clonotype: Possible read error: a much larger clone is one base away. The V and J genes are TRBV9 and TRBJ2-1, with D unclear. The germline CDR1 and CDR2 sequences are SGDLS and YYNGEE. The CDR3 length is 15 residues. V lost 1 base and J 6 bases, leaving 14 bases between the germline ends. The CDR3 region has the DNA TGTGCCAGCAGCGTACCACCCTTGAGCGCCAATGAGCAGTTCTTC. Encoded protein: CASSVPPLSANEQFF.

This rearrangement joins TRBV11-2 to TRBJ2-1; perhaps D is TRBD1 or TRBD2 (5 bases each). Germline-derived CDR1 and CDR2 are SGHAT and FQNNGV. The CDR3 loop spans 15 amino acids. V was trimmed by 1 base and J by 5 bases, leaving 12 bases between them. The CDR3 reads CASSLGQGENNEQFF. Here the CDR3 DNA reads TGTGCCAGCAGCTTAGGGCAAGGGGAGAACAATGAGCAGTTCTTC.

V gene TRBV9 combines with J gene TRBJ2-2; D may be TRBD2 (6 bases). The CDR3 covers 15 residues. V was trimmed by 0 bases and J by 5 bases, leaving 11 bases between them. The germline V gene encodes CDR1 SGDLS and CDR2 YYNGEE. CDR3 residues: CASSVGRLVTGELFF. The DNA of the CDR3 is TGTGCCAGCAGCGTAGGCCGACTAGTGACCGGGGAGCTGTTTTTT.

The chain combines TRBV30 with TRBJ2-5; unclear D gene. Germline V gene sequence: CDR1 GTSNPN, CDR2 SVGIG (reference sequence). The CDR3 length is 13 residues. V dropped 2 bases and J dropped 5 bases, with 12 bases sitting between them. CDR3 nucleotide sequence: TGTGCCTGGAGTAAAGTGGGGATGGAGACCCAGTACTTC. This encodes CAWSKVGMETQYF.

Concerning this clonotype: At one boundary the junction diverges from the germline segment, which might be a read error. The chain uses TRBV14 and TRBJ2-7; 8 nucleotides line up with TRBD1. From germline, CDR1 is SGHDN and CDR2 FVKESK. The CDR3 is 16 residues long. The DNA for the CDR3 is TGTGCCAGCAGCCAAGATTTAGGACAGGGCTCCCACGAGCAGTACTTC. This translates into CASSQDLGQGSHEQYF.

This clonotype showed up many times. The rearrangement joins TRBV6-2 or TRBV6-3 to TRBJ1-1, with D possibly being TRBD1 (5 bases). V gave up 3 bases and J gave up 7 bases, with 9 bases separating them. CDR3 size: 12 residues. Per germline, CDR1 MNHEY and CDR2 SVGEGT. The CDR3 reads CASSYSQGEAFF. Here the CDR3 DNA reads TGTGCCAGCAGTTATTCCCAGGGTGAAGCTTTCTTT.